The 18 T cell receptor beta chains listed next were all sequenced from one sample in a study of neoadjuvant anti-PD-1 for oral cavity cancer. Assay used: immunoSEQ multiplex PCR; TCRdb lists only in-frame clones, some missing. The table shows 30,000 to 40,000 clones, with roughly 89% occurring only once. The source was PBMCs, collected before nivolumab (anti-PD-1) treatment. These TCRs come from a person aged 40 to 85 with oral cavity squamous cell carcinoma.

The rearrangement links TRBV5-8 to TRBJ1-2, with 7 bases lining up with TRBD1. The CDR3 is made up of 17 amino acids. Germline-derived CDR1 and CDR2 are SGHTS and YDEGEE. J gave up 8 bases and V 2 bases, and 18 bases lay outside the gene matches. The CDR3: CASSFRVRGSLSGGYTF. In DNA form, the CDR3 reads TGTGCCAGCAGCTTCCGGGTCAGGGGGTCTCTTTCCGGCGGCTACACCTTC.

DNA of the CDR3: TGTGCCTGGAGTGTTGGGCAGATCTCTGGAAACACCATATATTTT. The encoded protein is CAWSVGQISGNTIYF. The genes are TRBV30 and TRBJ1-3; D remains ambiguous. V was clipped by 0 bases and J by 0 bases, with 9 bases between them. Germline V gene data show CDR1 as GTSNPN and CDR2 as SVGIG (reference sequence). The CDR3 sequence is 15 residues long.

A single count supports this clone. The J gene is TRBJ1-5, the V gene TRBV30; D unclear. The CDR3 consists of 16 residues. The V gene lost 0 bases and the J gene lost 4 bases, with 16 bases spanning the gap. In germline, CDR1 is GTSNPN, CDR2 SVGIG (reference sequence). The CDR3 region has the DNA TGTGCCTGGAGTGTGGCGGGTCTCCTTACTAATCAGCCCCAGCATTTT. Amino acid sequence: CAWSVAGLLTNQPQHF.

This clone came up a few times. CDR3 in DNA: TGTGCCAGCAGCACCGGGACAGGGTTCGAGCAGTACTTC. Protein sequence: CASSTGTGFEQYF. The chain uses TRBV5-6 and TRBJ2-7; 9 bases are a match to TRBD1. This CDR3 region has 13 residues. Trimming cost V 4 bases and J 6 bases; bases outside gene matches: 5. Per the germline V gene, CDR1 is SGHDT and CDR2 is YYEEEE.

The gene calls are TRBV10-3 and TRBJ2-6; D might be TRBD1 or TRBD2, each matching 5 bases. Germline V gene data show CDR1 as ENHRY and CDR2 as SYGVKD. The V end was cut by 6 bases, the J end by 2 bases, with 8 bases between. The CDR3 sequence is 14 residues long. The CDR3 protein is CAISRGAGANVLTF. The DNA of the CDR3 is TGTGCCATCAGCCGAGGGGCTGGGGCCAACGTCCTGACTTTC.

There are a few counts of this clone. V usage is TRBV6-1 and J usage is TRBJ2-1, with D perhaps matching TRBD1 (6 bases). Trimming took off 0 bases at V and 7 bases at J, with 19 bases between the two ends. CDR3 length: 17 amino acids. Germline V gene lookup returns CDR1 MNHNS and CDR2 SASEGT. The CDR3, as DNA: TGTGCCAGCAGTGAAGCGCTTGTCGGGACAATTAATAATGAGCAGTTCTTC. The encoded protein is CASSEALVGTINNEQFF.

In nucleotides, the CDR3 is TGTGCCATCAGCCGGCAGGAACGGGACTATGGCTACACCTTC. Protein sequence: CAISRQERDYGYTF. The chain employs TRBV10-3 and TRBJ1-2; no reliable D call. The CDR3 has 14 residues. V was cut by 6 bases and J by 3 bases, with 14 bases left in between. Per the germline V gene, CDR1 is ENHRY and CDR2 is SYGVKD.

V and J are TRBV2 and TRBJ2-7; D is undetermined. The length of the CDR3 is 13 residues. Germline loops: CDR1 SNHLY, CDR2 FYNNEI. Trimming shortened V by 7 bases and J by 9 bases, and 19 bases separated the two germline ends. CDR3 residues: CASNTTSSAVQYF. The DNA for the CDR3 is TGTGCCAGCAATACTACGAGTTCGGCTGTGCAGTACTTC.

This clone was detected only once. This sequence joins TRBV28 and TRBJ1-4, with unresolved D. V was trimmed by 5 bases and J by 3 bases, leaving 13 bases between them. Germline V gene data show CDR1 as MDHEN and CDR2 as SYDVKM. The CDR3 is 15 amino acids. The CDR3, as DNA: TGTGCCAGCAGTGAGCTGGTTGGAGCTAATGAAAAACTGTTTTTT. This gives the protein CASSELVGANEKLFF.

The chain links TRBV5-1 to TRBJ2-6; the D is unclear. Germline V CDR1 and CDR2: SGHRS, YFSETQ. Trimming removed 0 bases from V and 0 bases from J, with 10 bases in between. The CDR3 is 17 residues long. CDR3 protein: CASSLAGVFSGANVLTF. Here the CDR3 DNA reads TGCGCCAGCAGCTTGGCAGGCGTATTCTCTGGGGCCAACGTCCTGACTTTC.

CDR3 in DNA: TGTGCCAGCAGCGACATTTTAGGACGGGATAGCAATCAGCCCCAGCATTTT. The encoded protein is CASSDILGRDSNQPQHF. The genes are TRBV2 and TRBJ1-5; D uncertain. Germline CDR1 and CDR2: SNHLY and FYNNEI. V lost 6 bases and J 0 bases, leaving 18 bases between the germline ends. CDR3 length: 17 residues.

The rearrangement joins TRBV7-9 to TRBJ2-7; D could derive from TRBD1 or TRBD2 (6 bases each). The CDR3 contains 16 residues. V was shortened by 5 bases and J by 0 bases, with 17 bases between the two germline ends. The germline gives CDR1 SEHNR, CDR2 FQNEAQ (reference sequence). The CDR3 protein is CASSPGATGLSYEQYF. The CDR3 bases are TGTGCCAGCAGCCCGGGGGCCACAGGGCTCTCCTACGAGCAGTACTTC. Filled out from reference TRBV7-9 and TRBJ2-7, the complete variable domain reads DTGVSQNPRHKITKRGQNVTFRCDPISEHNRLYWYRQTLGQGPEFLTYFQNEAQLEKSRLLSDRFSAERPKGSFSTLEIQRTEQGDSAMYLCASSPGATGLSYEQYFGPGTRLTVT.

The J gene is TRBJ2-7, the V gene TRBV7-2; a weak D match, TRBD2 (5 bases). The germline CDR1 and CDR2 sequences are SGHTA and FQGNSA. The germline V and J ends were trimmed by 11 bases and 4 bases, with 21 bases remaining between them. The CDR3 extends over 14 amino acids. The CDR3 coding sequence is TGTGCCTCAAAGCTTTCGGGGAATACGTACGAGCAGTACTTC. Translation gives CASKLSGNTYEQYF.

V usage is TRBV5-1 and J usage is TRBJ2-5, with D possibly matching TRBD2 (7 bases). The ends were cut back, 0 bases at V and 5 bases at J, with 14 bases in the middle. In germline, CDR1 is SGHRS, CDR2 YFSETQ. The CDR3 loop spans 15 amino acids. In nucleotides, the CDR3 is TGCGCCAGCAGCTTGGCGGGGGGCCTTGCCGAGACCCAGTACTTC. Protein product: CASSLAGGLAETQYF.

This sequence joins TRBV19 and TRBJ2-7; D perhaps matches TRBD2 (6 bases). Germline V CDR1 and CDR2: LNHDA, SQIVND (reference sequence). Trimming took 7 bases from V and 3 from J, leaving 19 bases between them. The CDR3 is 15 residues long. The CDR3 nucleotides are TGTGCCAGTACCCCCTCCGGAACGGACTACTACGAGCAGTACTTC. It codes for CASTPSGTDYYEQYF.

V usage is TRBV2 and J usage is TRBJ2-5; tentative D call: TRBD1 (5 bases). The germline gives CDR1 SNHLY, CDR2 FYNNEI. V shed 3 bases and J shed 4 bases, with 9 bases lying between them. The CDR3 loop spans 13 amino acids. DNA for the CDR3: TGTGCCAGCAGTGACAGGGTTGGAGAGACCCAGTACTTC. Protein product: CASSDRVGETQYF.

The CDR3 region has the DNA TGTGCCAGCAGCTTGGCCACGGGGGGGCTAAATACGCAGTATTTT. Amino acid sequence: CASSLATGGLNTQYF. The chain recombines TRBV5-4 with TRBJ2-3; 8 bases line up with TRBD2. The V and J ends lost 0 bases and 7 bases, in that order; junction bases with no gene match: 7. Looked up from germline, CDR1 is SGHNT and CDR2 is YYREEE (reference sequence). The CDR3 extends over 15 amino acids. The full variable domain, with the rest looked up from reference TRBV5-4 and TRBJ2-3, is ETGVTQSPTHLIKTRGQQVTLRCSSQSGHNTVSWYQQALGQGPQFIFQYYREEENGRGNFPPRFSGLQFPNYSSELNVNALELDDSALYLCASSLATGGLNTQYFGPGTRLTVL.

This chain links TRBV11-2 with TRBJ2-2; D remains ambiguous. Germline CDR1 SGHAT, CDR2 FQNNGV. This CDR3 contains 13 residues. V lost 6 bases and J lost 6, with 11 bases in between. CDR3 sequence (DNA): TGTGCCAGCAGTAGGAATTCCGCCGGGGAGCTGTTTTTT. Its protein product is CASSRNSAGELFF.